This TCR beta chain was documented in a study of T cells after yellow fever vaccination. Study-wide findings and caveats: Overall, a small share of clonotypes was seen in both CD4 and CD8 compartments.

TCRdb re-derived calls from the 5' RACE reads in MiXCR, one entry per CDR3 protein. The sample includes about 320,000 distinct CDR3 sequences, 3.5% to 5% of them seen just once. As for this clonotype: Its antigen remains unknown. One junction end does not reproduce the germline sequence, and a read error may be involved.

The sequencing here drew on PBMCs, taken 15 days after the yellow fever booster vaccination. The TCR originated in a young man who received the YFV17D yellow fever vaccine.

In nucleotides, the CDR3 is TGTGCTAGCAGCACTGGACTACGTGGTGAGCAGTTCTTC. Protein sequence: CASSTGLRGEQFF. V and J are TRBV7-7 and TRBJ2-1; tentatively, D is TRBD2 (6 bases). Germline V gene lookup returns CDR1 SSHAT and CDR2 FNYEAQ (reference sequence). CDR3 size: 13 residues.